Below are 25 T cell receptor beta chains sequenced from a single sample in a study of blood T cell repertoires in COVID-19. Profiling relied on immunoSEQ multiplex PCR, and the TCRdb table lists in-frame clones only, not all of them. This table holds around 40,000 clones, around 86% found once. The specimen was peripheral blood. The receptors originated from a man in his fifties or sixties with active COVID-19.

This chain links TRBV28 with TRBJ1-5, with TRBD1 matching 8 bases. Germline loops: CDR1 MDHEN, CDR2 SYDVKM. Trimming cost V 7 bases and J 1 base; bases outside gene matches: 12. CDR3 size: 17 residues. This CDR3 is CASTHPSGQGSNQPQHF. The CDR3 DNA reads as TGTGCCAGCACCCATCCCTCTGGACAGGGCAGCAATCAGCCCCAGCATTTT.

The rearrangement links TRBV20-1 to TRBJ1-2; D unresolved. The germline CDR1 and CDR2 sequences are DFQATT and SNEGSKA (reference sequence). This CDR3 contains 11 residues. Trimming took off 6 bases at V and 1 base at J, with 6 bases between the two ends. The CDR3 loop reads CSAESNYGYTF. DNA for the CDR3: TGCAGTGCAGAGAGTAACTATGGCTACACCTTC.

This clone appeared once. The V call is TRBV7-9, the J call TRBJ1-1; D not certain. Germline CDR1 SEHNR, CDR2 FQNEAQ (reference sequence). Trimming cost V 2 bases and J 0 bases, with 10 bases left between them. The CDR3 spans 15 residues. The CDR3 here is CASSLYSPMNTEAFF. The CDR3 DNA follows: TGTGCCAGCAGCTTATACTCACCCATGAACACTGAAGCTTTCTTT.

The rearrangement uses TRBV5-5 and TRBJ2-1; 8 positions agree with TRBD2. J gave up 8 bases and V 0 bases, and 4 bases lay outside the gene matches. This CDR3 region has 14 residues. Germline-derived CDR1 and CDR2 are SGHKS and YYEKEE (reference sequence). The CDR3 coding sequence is TGTGCCAGCAGCTTGGGGGGGACTAGTGATGAGCAGTTCTTC. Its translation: CASSLGGTSDEQFF.

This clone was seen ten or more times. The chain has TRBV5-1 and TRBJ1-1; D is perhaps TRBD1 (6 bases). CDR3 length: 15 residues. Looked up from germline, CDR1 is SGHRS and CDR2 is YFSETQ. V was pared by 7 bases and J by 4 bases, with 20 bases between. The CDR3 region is CASARALGGSTEAFF. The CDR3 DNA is TGCGCCAGCGCCCGGGCCTTAGGGGGTTCCACTGAAGCTTTCTTT.

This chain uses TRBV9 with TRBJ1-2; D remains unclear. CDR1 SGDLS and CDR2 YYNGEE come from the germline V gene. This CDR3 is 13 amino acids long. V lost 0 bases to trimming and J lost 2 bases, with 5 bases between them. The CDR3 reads CASSVGANYGYTF. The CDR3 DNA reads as TGTGCCAGCAGCGTAGGAGCAAACTATGGCTACACCTTC.

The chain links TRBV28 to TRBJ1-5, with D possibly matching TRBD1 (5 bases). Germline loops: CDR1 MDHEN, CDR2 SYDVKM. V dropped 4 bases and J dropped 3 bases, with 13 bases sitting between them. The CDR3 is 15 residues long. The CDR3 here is CASSSLDSLNQPQHF. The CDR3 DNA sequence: TGTGCCAGCAGTTCACTCGACAGTCTCAATCAGCCCCAGCATTTT.

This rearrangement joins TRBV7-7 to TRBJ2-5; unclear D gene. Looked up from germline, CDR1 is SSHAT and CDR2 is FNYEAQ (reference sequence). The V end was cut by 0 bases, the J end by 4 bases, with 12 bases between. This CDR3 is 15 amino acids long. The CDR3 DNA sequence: TGTGCCAGCAGCTTAGCGGTCGAGTCGGGAGAGACCCAGTACTTC. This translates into CASSLAVESGETQYF.

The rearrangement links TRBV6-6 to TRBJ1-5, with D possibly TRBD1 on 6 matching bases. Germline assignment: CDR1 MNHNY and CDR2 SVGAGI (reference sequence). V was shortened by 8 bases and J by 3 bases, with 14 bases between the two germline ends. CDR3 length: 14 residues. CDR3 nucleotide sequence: TGTGCCAGCTCTCGACAGGTACCCAATCAGCCCCAGCATTTT. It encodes CASSRQVPNQPQHF.

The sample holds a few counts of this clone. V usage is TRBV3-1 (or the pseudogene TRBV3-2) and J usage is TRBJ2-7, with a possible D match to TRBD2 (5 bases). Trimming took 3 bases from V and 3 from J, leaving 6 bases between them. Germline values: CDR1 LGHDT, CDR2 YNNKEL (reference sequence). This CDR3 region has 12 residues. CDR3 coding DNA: TGTGCCAGCAGCCACGGAGGCTACGAGCAGTACTTC. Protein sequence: CASSHGGYEQYF.

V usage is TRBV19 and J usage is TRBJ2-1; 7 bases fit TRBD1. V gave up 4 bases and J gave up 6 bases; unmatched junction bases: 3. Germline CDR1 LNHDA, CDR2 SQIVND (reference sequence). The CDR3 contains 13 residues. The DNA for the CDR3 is TGTGCCAGTAGTAGGGACAGATTCAATGAGCAGTTCTTC. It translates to CASSRDRFNEQFF. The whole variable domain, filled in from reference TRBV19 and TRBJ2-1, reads DGGITQSPKYLFRKEGQNVTLSCEQNLNHDAMYWYRQDPGQGLRLIYYSQIVNDFQKGDIAEGYSVSREKKESFPLTVTSAQKNPTAFYLCASSRDRFNEQFFGPGTRLTVL.

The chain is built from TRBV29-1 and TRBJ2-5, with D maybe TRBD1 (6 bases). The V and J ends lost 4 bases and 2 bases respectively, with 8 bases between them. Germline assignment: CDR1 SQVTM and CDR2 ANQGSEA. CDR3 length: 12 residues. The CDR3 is CSVAGQQETQYF. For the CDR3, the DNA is TGCAGCGTTGCGGGACAACAAGAGACCCAGTACTTC.

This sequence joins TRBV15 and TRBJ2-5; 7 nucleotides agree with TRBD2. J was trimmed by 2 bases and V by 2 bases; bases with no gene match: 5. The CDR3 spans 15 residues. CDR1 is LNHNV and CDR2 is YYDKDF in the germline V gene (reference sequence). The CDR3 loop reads CATSRRGSGQETQYF. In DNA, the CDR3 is TGTGCCACCAGCAGAAGGGGTAGCGGGCAAGAGACCCAGTACTTC.

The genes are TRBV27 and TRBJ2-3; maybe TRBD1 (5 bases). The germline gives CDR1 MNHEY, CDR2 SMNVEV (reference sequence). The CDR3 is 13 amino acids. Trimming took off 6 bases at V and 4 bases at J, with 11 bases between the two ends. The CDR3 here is CASRNLGADTQYF. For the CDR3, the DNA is TGTGCCAGCAGGAACCTAGGGGCAGATACGCAGTATTTT.

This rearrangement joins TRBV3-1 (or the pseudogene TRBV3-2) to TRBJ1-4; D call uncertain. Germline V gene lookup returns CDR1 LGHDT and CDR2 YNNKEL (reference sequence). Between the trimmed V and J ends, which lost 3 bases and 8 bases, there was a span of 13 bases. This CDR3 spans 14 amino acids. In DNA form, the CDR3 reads TGTGCCAGCAGCCAGCGGGCCCCCGGGGAAAAACTGTTTTTT. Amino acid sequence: CASSQRAPGEKLFF.

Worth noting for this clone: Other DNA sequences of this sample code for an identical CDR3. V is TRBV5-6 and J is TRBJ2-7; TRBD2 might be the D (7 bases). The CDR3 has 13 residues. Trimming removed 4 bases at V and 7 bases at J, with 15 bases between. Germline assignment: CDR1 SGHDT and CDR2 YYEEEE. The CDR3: CASSGGGGGEQYF. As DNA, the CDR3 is TGTGCCAGCAGCGGGGGGGGCGGGGGAGAGCAGTACTTC.

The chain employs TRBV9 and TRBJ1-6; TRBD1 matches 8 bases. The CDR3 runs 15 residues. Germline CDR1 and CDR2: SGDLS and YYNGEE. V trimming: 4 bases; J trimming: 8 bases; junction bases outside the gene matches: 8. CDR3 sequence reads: CASSTRTGFDSPLHF. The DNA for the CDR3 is TGTGCCAGCAGCACCCGGACAGGGTTTGATTCACCCCTCCACTTT. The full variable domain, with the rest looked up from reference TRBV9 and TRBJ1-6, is DSGVTQTPKHLITATGQRVTLRCSPRSGDLSVYWYQQSLDQGLQFLIQYYNGEERAKGNILERFSAQQFPDLHSELNLSSLELGDSALYFCASSTRTGFDSPLHFGNGTRLTVT.

The CDR3 protein is CSASLQDSGNTIYF. The CDR3 DNA sequence: TGCAGTGCTAGTTTACAGGACTCTGGAAACACCATATATTTT. The chain employs TRBV20-1 and TRBJ1-3, with a tentative D call TRBD1 (5 bases). The CDR3 is made up of 14 amino acids. The germline V and J ends were trimmed by 3 bases and 0 bases, with 9 bases remaining between them. Germline V gene lookup returns CDR1 DFQATT and CDR2 SNEGSKA (reference sequence).

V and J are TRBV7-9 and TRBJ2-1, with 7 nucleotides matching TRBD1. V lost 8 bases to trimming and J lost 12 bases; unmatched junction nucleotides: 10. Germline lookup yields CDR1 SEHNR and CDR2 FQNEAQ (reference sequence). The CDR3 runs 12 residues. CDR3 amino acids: CASRLGDSAQFF. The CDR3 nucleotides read TGTGCCAGCCGGTTGGGGGACAGTGCGCAGTTCTTC.

CDR3 loop: CASHGTRQETQYF. CDR3 DNA sequence: TGTGCCAGCCATGGGACTCGGCAAGAGACCCAGTACTTC. V usage is TRBV6-6 and J usage is TRBJ2-5; maybe TRBD2 (6 bases). This CDR3 has 13 residues. Trimming left V 8 bases short and J 2 bases short, with 12 bases between. The germline V gene has CDR1 MNHNY and CDR2 SVGAGI (reference sequence).

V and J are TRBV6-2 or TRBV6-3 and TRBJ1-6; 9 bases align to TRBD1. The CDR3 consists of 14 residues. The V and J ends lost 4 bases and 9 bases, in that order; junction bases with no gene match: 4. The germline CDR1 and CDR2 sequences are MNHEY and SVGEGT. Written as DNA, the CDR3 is TGTGCCAGCAGTTTGGACAGGGGTTCTTCACCCCTCCACTTT. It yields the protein CASSLDRGSSPLHF.

For the CDR3, the DNA is TGTGCCAGCAGTGAAGCAGTGAGCAATGAGCAGTTCTTC. Its protein is CASSEAVSNEQFF. The chain combines TRBV2 with TRBJ2-1; D unclear. The CDR3 covers 13 residues. The germline CDR1 and CDR2 sequences are SNHLY and FYNNEI. Trimming removed 0 bases from V and 6 bases from J, with 6 bases in between.

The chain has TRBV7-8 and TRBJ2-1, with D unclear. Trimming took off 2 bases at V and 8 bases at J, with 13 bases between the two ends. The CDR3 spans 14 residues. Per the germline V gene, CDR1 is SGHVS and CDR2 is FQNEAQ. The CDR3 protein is CASSLSGARHEQFF. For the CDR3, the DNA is TGTGCCAGCAGCTTATCTGGAGCAAGGCATGAGCAGTTCTTC.

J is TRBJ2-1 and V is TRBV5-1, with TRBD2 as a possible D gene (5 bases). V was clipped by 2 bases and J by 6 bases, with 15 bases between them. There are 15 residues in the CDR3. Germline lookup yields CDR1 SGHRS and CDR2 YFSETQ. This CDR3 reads CASSFTAAGINEQFF. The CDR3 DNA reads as TGCGCCAGCAGCTTCACGGCCGCGGGCATCAATGAGCAGTTCTTC. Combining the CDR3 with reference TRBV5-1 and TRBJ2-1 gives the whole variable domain KAGVTQTPRYLIKTRGQQVTLSCSPISGHRSVSWYQQTPGQGLQFLFEYFSETQRNKGNFPGRFSGRQFSNSRSEMNVSTLELGDSALYLCASSFTAAGINEQFFGPGTRLTVL.

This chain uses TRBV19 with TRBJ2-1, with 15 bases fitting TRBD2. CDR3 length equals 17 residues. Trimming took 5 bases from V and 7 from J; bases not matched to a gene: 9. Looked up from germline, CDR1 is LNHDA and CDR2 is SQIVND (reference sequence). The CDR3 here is CASSPWTSGRAKNEQFF. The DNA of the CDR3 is TGTGCCAGTAGTCCCTGGACTAGCGGGAGGGCCAAGAATGAGCAGTTCTTC.